This T cell receptor (beta chain) was documented in a study of T cells after yellow fever vaccination. This clonotype was recorded a few times. The TCR cDNA carried a universal primer site and UMIs from 5'RACE template switching. Each CDR3 protein gets one entry after TCRdb re-called the 5' RACE reads with MiXCR. The table records approximately 550,000 distinct CDR3 sequences, 15% to 20% of them present only once. This CDR3 has 15 residues. In germline, CDR1 is SGHTA, CDR2 FQGNSA. V was clipped by 4 bases and J by 1 base, with 13 bases between them. The J gene is TRBJ2-5, the V gene TRBV7-2; no clear D gene. The material sequenced was PBMCs, taken 15 days after the yellow fever booster vaccination. This sequence was found in a man between 25 and 39 years old who received the YFV17D yellow fever vaccine. The CDR3 DNA is TGTGCCAGCAGCTCCCGTGCGGCAGTCCAAGAGACCCAGTACTTC. Amino acids: CASSSRAAVQETQYF.